This T cell receptor (beta chain) was documented in a study of T cells in Graves' hyperthyroidism and ophthalmopathy. The CDR3 regions of TCR beta were amplified from RNA transcripts. Using the HTBI primer set, a first-round RT-PCR was run on the TCR CDR3. TCRdb re-called the multiplex PCR reads through MiXCR, storing one row per CDR3 protein. The sample has over 700,000 distinct CDR3 sequences, 35% seen once. Sequencing input: blood. The receptor was derived from a woman in her forties with Graves' hyperthyroidism.

The CDR3 sequence: CASSLAPFDYEQYF. The CDR3 DNA reads TGTGCCAGCAGCTTAGCTCCGTTTGACTACGAGCAGTACTTC. The chain links TRBV7-8 to TRBJ2-7; D gene unclear. CDR3 length: 14 residues. V was clipped by 0 bases and J by 3 bases, with 9 bases between them. CDR1 and CDR2 (germline): SGHVS, FQNEAQ.